The subject of this entry is one TCR beta chain. As originally analysed: Reference gene primer amplification in the assay estimated nucleated cell counts. The protocol was immunoSEQ multiplex PCR, while the TCRdb copy is restricted to in-frame clones and leaves out a portion. D and trimming were read from the DNA, whereas the V and J calls and clone size are those reported in that table. In the table there are around 37,000 clones, approximately 86% of which are singletons. Germline V gene data show CDR1 as ENHRY and CDR2 as SYGVKD. V was pared by 5 bases and J by 0 bases, with 8 bases between. The CDR3 sequence is 13 residues long. This specimen comes from a study of blood T cell repertoires in COVID-19. Study-wide context: COVID-19 samples from acute and convalescent phases originated in the United States, Italy and Spain. From T cells, B-cell-depleted T cells, or PBMCs came the material, which was cDNA or gDNA.

Sequenced sample: peripheral blood. The TCR sequence derives from a man aged 50 to 59 with active or convalescent COVID-19. The gene calls are TRBV10-3 and TRBJ2-7; perhaps TRBD1 as D (6 bases). CDR3 amino acids: CAISHRVSYEQYF. Written as DNA, the CDR3 is TGTGCCATCAGTCACAGGGTCTCCTACGAGCAGTACTTC.